This T cell receptor (beta chain) was sequenced during a study of blood T cell repertoires in COVID-19. Across the whole study: The United States, Italy and Spain were the sources of the acute and convalescent COVID-19 samples. Sample material is recorded as cDNA or gDNA derived from T cells, B-cell-depleted T cells, or PBMCs.

Only in-frame clones appear in the TCRdb table, and some are missing; sequencing was by immunoSEQ multiplex PCR. Among about 190,000 clones, about four fifths were seen once, and the ten largest hold roughly 5.3%. Germline V gene sequence: CDR1 MNHEY, CDR2 SVGAGI. This CDR3 is built from 15 residues. V lost 6 bases to trimming and J lost 4 bases; unmatched junction nucleotides: 7. Specimen: peripheral blood. The rearrangement links TRBV6-5 to TRBJ2-2, with 8 bases fitting TRBD1. This sequence was found in a woman in her 70s with active or convalescent COVID-19. CDR3 DNA: TGTGCCAGCAGCGGACAGGGAACGGTCACCGGGGAGCTGTTTTTT. Amino acid sequence: CASSGQGTVTGELFF.